The 15 T cell receptor beta chains below come from one sample, sequenced in a study of cytomegalovirus exposure and HLA in healthy donors. Researchers ran the PCR with 60 Vbeta and 13 Jbeta primers. Assay used: immunoSEQ multiplex PCR; TCRdb lists only in-frame clones, some missing. The table records approximately 180,000 clones, 80% of them present only once. Sequences were obtained from PBMCs. All receptors derive from a woman aged 40 to 55 in good health and CMV-seronegative.

The V call is TRBV18, the J call TRBJ2-7; the match to TRBD2 covers 12 bases. J was trimmed by 6 bases and V by 2 bases; bases with no gene match: 2. The CDR3 is 14 amino acids. Germline lookup yields CDR1 KGHSH and CDR2 LQKENI. The CDR3 protein is CASSPASGRGEQYF. The DNA for the CDR3 is TGTGCCAGCTCACCAGCTAGCGGGAGGGGCGAGCAGTACTTC. The variable domain in full, with the rest retrieved from reference TRBV18 and TRBJ2-7, is NAGVMQNPRHLVRRRGQEARLRCSPMKGHSHVYWYRQLPEEGLKFMVYLQKENIIDESGMPKERFSAEFPKEGPSILRIQQVVRGDSAAYFCASSPASGRGEQYFGPGTRLTVT.

The genes are TRBV19 and TRBJ1-1; 7 nucleotides agree with TRBD1. From germline, CDR1 is LNHDA and CDR2 SQIVND (reference sequence). J gave up 0 bases and V 6 bases, and 4 bases lay outside the gene matches. The CDR3 runs 14 residues. CDR3 in amino acids: CASREDRVNTEAFF. The CDR3 bases are TGTGCCAGTAGGGAAGACAGGGTGAACACTGAAGCTTTCTTT.

DNA of the CDR3: TGTGCCAGAAGCTTGGAACCGGGAGTAAATGAAAAACTGTTTTTT. It codes for CARSLEPGVNEKLFF. This sequence joins TRBV5-3 and TRBJ1-4; D gene unclear. TRBV5-3 is annotated as an ORF whose role is uncertain. The CDR3 runs to 15 residues. Trimming removed 0 bases from V and 5 bases from J, with 11 bases in between.

The chain joins TRBV9 to TRBJ2-1; 7 bases match TRBD2. Germline trimming cut 8 bases from V and 7 bases from J; bases unmatched to any gene: 15. The CDR3 consists of 15 residues. In germline, CDR1 is SGDLS, CDR2 YYNGEE. CDR3 loop: CASTEGGRARNEQFF. For the CDR3, the DNA is TGTGCCAGTACCGAGGGAGGGAGGGCCCGGAATGAGCAGTTCTTC.

This clone was seen only once. This chain links TRBV19 with TRBJ1-4; D is unresolved. The CDR3 is 16 amino acids. Trimming took off 5 bases at V and 7 bases at J, with 20 bases between the two ends. CDR1 is LNHDA and CDR2 is SQIVND in the germline V gene (reference sequence). This chain's CDR3 is CASSGLGVLVGEKLFF. The CDR3 DNA follows: TGTGCCAGTAGTGGGTTAGGAGTTTTGGTGGGTGAAAAACTGTTTTTT.

This clone was detected a few times. This rearrangement joins TRBV19 to TRBJ1-2, with 8 bases fitting TRBD1. V shed 4 bases, J shed 4 bases, and the junction held 5 bases outside the gene matches. This CDR3 region has 14 residues. Germline-derived CDR1 and CDR2 are LNHDA and SQIVND (reference sequence). CDR3 bases: TGTGCCAGTAGTACCAACACAGGGGGCTATGGCTACACCTTC. Its translation is CASSTNTGGYGYTF.

The chain links TRBV20-1 to TRBJ1-1, with a weak D call TRBD1 (5 bases). CDR1 and CDR2 from the germline V gene are DFQATT and SNEGSKA (reference sequence). The CDR3 spans 11 residues. V shed 6 bases and J shed 3 bases, with 8 bases lying between them. The DNA of the CDR3 is TGCAGTGCGGGGGGAGACACTGAAGCTTTCTTT. Translated, it gives CSAGGDTEAFF.

The chain uses TRBV30 and TRBJ1-3, with unresolved D. The CDR3 totals 12 residues. V shed 3 bases and J shed 8 bases, with 11 bases lying between them. CDR1 GTSNPN and CDR2 SVGIG come from the germline V gene (reference sequence). CDR3 DNA sequence: TGTGCCTGGAGCGTGCTGAGAGACACCATATATTTT. This codes for CAWSVLRDTIYF.

The chain employs TRBV27 and TRBJ2-1; D is perhaps TRBD2 (6 bases). Germline V gives CDR1 MNHEY, CDR2 SMNVEV (reference sequence). V lost 4 bases to trimming and J lost 8 bases, with 18 bases between them. The CDR3 contains 15 residues. The CDR3 loop reads CASSSGTREIYEQFF. The CDR3, as DNA: TGTGCCAGCAGTTCCGGGACCCGGGAGATCTATGAGCAGTTCTTC.

This clone showed up just once. V is TRBV5-1 and J is TRBJ2-7, with D possibly matching TRBD2 (7 bases). The CDR3 sequence is 15 residues long. CDR1 and CDR2 from the germline V gene are SGHRS and YFSETQ. Trimming pared 1 base from V and 6 bases from J, leaving 17 bases between. The CDR3 spells CASSLTGGGAGEQYV. CDR3 in DNA: TGCGCCAGCAGCTTGACCGGAGGGGGGGCCGGCGAGCAGTACGTC.

The genes are TRBV7-9 and TRBJ1-2, with 12 bases lining up with TRBD1. The germline CDR1 and CDR2 sequences are SEHNR and FQNEAQ (reference sequence). The CDR3 extends over 13 amino acids. J was trimmed by 12 bases and V by 3 bases; bases with no gene match: 5. The CDR3 sequence is CASSFSGTGGNTF. CDR3 in DNA: TGTGCCAGCAGCTTCTCCGGGACAGGGGGCAACACCTTC.

The J gene is TRBJ1-1, the V gene TRBV19, with a weak D call TRBD1 (5 bases). This CDR3 region has 16 residues. The germline gives CDR1 LNHDA, CDR2 SQIVND (reference sequence). The V and J ends lost 1 base and 0 bases respectively, with 12 bases between them. The CDR3 region has the DNA TGTGCCAGTAGTATAGTCCAGGGTCGAATGAACACTGAAGCTTTCTTT. Amino acids: CASSIVQGRMNTEAFF.

The V call is TRBV19, the J call TRBJ1-3; D call uncertain. Trimming took off 3 bases at V and 0 bases at J, with 12 bases between the two ends. Germline V gives CDR1 LNHDA, CDR2 SQIVND (reference sequence). The CDR3 totals 16 residues. The CDR3 spells CASSITGGHSGNTIYF. The CDR3 nucleotides read TGTGCCAGTAGTATCACCGGAGGCCACTCTGGAAACACCATATATTTT.

This clone was recorded once. V gene TRBV30 combines with J gene TRBJ1-2; 8 nucleotides match TRBD1. This CDR3 spans 15 amino acids. The germline V gene has CDR1 GTSNPN and CDR2 SVGIG (reference sequence). V lost 3 bases to trimming and J lost 6 bases; unmatched junction nucleotides: 12. Here the CDR3 DNA reads TGTGCCTGGAGGGTTCCCGGGACAGGCGTCCATGGCTACACCTTC. As protein: CAWRVPGTGVHGYTF.

The chain recombines TRBV11-2 with TRBJ2-1, with 10 nucleotides matching TRBD1. The CDR3 is 14 amino acids. Germline values: CDR1 SGHAT, CDR2 FQNNGV. V lost 6 bases, J lost 5 bases, and 4 bases stayed unmatched. This CDR3 is CASSSGQGNNEQFF. The CDR3 nucleotides read TGTGCCAGCAGTTCGGGACAGGGGAACAATGAGCAGTTCTTC.